The clone carrying this TCR beta chain was counted many times. Trimming took off 4 bases at V and 0 bases at J, with 13 bases between the two ends. Germline V gives CDR1 MNHNS, CDR2 SASEGT. CDR3 length: 15 residues. These data come from a study of human T cells and chemical hapten exposure. Whole-study context: Skin of the upper inner arm, about 2 cm by about 2 cm, received 2% DPC for sensitization.

Regarding time point: patch test 1, 2 weeks after DPC sensitization. Stated treatment: therapeutic diphenylcyclopropenone sensitization with weekly scalp DPC. How the authors handled the data: TCR counts had a median of about 94,000 per sample and spanned about 23,224 to 690,600. MiXCR, run by TCRdb on the RACE reads, gives a single entry per CDR3 protein. TCRdb, not the authors, supplied the V and J calls. The sample holds 150,000 to 200,000 distinct CDR3 sequences; 20% to 25% are singletons and the top ten take under 7%. This receptor was obtained from a woman in her forties or fifties with alopecia areata. Some clones in this sample may be carry-over from other donors' samples. This material consisted of whole blood, taken in connection with sensitization to the hapten diphenylcyclopropenone (DPC). V usage is TRBV6-1 and J usage is TRBJ2-7; D may match TRBD1 or TRBD2 (5 bases each). As DNA, the CDR3 is TGTGCCAGCAGTGCCCGGGACGGATACTCCTACGAGCAGTACTTC. This encodes CASSARDGYSYEQYF.